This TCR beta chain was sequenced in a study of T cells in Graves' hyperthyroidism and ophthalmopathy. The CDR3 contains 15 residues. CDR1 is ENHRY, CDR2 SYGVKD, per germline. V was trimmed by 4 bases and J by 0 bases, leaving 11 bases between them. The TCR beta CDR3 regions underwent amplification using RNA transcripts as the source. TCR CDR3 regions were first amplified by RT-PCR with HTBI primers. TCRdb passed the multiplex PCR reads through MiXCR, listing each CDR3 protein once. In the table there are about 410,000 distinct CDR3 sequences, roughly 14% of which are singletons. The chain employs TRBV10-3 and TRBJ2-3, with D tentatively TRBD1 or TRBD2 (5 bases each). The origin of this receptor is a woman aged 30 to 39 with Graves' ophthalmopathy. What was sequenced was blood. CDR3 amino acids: CAISGGEASTDTQYF. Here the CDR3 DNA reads TGTGCCATCAGTGGAGGGGAAGCTAGCACAGATACGCAGTATTTT.